The 25 T cell receptor beta chains in this list originate from one sample, sequenced in a study of T cell repertoires in cytomegalovirus infection. TCRdb reprocessed the reads via MiXCR and lists one record per CDR3 protein. The table includes hundreds of thousands of distinct CDR3 sequences, 15% to 20% detected once. The specimen was PBMCs. The receptors were gathered from a human donor in good health (CMV status not recorded). Some clones in this sample may be carry-over from other donors' samples.

The chain joins TRBV7-9 to TRBJ2-1; TRBD2 is a possible D gene (5 bases). The V gene's germline CDR1 is SEHNR and CDR2 FQNEAQ (reference sequence). CDR3 length: 12 residues. Deletions cut 3 bases from V and 15 bases from J, with 15 bases between. CDR3 residues: CASSFRGGETFF. CDR3 nucleotides: TGTGCCAGCAGCTTTCGGGGTGGGGAGACGTTCTTC.

In its sample, this clonotype was seen a few times. The chain is built from TRBV12-3 or TRBV12-4 and TRBJ2-7; D might be TRBD2 (7 bases). This CDR3 has 11 residues. V gave up 8 bases and J gave up 5 bases, with 10 bases separating them. The chain's CDR3 is CASGGAHEQYF. The CDR3 nucleotides are TGTGCCAGCGGGGGGGCCCACGAGCAGTACTTC.

The CDR3 loop reads CASSGGVGQPQHF. The CDR3 DNA reads TGTGCCAGTAGTGGAGGAGTGGGACAGCCCCAGCATTTT. The chain joins TRBV19 to TRBJ1-5; D gene ambiguous. The CDR3 has 13 residues. Trimming took 5 bases from V and 7 from J, leaving 12 bases between them. Looked up from germline, CDR1 is LNHDA and CDR2 is SQIVND (reference sequence).

This clonotype was recorded at least ten times. A junction end diverges from the germline sequence, so it may reflect a read error. The chain is built from TRBV7-8 and TRBJ1-5; no clear D. This CDR3 is built from 13 residues. From germline, CDR1 is SGHVS and CDR2 FQNEAQ. The CDR3 DNA is TGTGCCAGCAGCTTAGACGGGAACAGACCCCCGGATTTT. Its protein product is CASSLDGNRPPDF.

J is TRBJ2-7 and V is TRBV6-5, with 9 bases fitting TRBD2. CDR1 is MNHEY and CDR2 is SVGAGI in the germline V gene. This CDR3 has 14 amino acids. The V and J ends lost 5 bases and 3 bases, in that order; junction bases with no gene match: 5. The CDR3, as DNA: TGTGCCAGCAGTCGACTAGCGGACTACTACGAGCAGTACTTC. Translating it yields CASSRLADYYEQYF.

This clonotype was observed once. The chain uses TRBV5-1 and TRBJ1-1, with 7 bases lining up with TRBD1. Per the germline V gene, CDR1 is SGHRS and CDR2 is YFSETQ. V gave up 4 bases and J gave up 1 base; unmatched junction bases: 4. CDR3 length: 14 amino acids. For the CDR3, the DNA is TGCGCCAGCAGCCGGACAGGAAGGAACACTGAAGCTTTCTTT. This codes for CASSRTGRNTEAFF.

This clonotype was counted many times. The V and J genes are TRBV7-2 and TRBJ2-7; D might be TRBD1 (5 bases). Germline-derived CDR1 and CDR2 are SGHTA and FQGNSA. The CDR3 has 13 residues. V was pared by 5 bases and J by 9 bases, with 17 bases between. CDR3 loop: CASSPESQGGQYF. CDR3 DNA: TGTGCCAGCAGCCCTGAATCCCAGGGCGGGCAGTACTTC.

This clonotype was counted between two and nine times. V gene TRBV12-3 or TRBV12-4 combines with J gene TRBJ2-2; D is possibly TRBD1 (6 bases). Trimming removed 4 bases at V and 1 base at J, with 13 bases between. The CDR3 is 16 amino acids. For the CDR3, the DNA is TGTGCCAGCAGTTCCGGCGGACAGAAGAACACCGGGGAGCTGTTTTTT. Translated: CASSSGGQKNTGELFF.

A few counts support this clonotype. The chain uses TRBV3-1 and TRBJ2-1, with TRBD2 matching 12 bases. The CDR3 totals 15 residues. The trim removed 5 bases at V and 4 bases at J, leaving 3 bases unmatched. From germline, CDR1 is LGHDT and CDR2 YNNKEL (reference sequence). DNA for the CDR3: TGTGCCAGCAGCGCCCTAGCGGGAGGGTACAATGAGCAGTTCTTC. This gives the protein CASSALAGGYNEQFF.

This clonotype was found a few times. The chain links TRBV7-2 to TRBJ1-2, with 8 bases fitting TRBD1. Trimming at V came to 2 bases and at J to 5 bases, leaving 7 bases not matched to a gene. The CDR3 has 15 residues. CDR1 and CDR2 from the germline V gene are SGHTA and FQGNSA. CDR3 protein: CASSLRQGSAYGYTF. The CDR3 DNA sequence: TGTGCCAGCAGCTTAAGACAGGGGAGTGCTTATGGCTACACCTTC.

This clonotype has more than one count but fewer than ten. The chain recombines TRBV24-1 with TRBJ1-5; D gene ambiguous. Germline V gene data show CDR1 as KGHDR and CDR2 as SFDVKD. The CDR3 is made up of 11 amino acids. V lost 10 bases, J lost 4 bases, and 7 bases lay in between. DNA for the CDR3: TGTGCCACACATACGAATCAGCCCCAGCATTTT. Encoded protein: CATHTNQPQHF.

In regard to this clonotype: This may stem from a read error, because a much larger clone lies one nucleotide away. This chain connects TRBV12-3 or TRBV12-4 to TRBJ1-2, with 7 bases fitting TRBD1. V lost 6 bases to trimming and J lost 4 bases; unmatched junction nucleotides: 5. The CDR3 totals 13 residues. For the CDR3, the DNA is TGTGCCAGCAGCCCGGGACAGACCTATGGCTACACCTTC. Protein product: CASSPGQTYGYTF.

This clonotype was seen at least ten times. The chain has TRBV7-2 and TRBJ2-3, with D unclear. This CDR3 comprises 13 residues. CDR1 is SGHTA and CDR2 is FQGNSA in the germline V gene. Between the trimmed V and J ends, which lost 0 bases and 6 bases, there was a span of 7 bases. The DNA of the CDR3 is TGTGCCAGCAGCTTAGCCGTTCTGGATACGCAGTATTTT. It encodes CASSLAVLDTQYF. The full variable domain, with the rest looked up from reference TRBV7-2 and TRBJ2-3, is GAGVSQSPSNKVTEKGKDVELRCDPISGHTALYWYRQSLGQGLEFLIYFQGNSAPDKSGLPSDRFSAERTGGSVSTLTIQRTQQEDSAVYLCASSLAVLDTQYFGPGTRLTVL.

This clonotype showed up many times. The V and J genes are TRBV7-2 and TRBJ2-3; D unclear. The germline V and J ends were trimmed by 5 bases and 4 bases, with 13 bases remaining between them. The CDR3 is 14 residues long. Germline V gives CDR1 SGHTA, CDR2 FQGNSA. DNA for the CDR3: TGTGCCAGCAGCCCCTATAGTGGCCCAGATACGCAGTATTTT. Its protein is CASSPYSGPDTQYF. Full variable domain (missing parts from reference TRBV7-2 and TRBJ2-3): GAGVSQSPSNKVTEKGKDVELRCDPISGHTALYWYRQSLGQGLEFLIYFQGNSAPDKSGLPSDRFSAERTGGSVSTLTIQRTQQEDSAVYLCASSPYSGPDTQYFGPGTRLTVL.

This clonotype was recorded many times. The chain links TRBV7-8 to TRBJ2-6, with 7 bases fitting TRBD1. The germline CDR1 and CDR2 sequences are SGHVS and FQNEAQ. The length of the CDR3 is 17 residues. The V gene end was trimmed by 4 bases and the J gene end by 0 bases; junction bases not matched to a gene: 6. The CDR3 DNA follows: TGTGCCAGCAGCTCTACAGGGGTCCCCTCTGGGGCCAACGTCCTGACTTTC. Protein sequence: CASSSTGVPSGANVLTF. Looking up the rest from reference TRBV7-8 and TRBJ2-6 gives the full variable domain: GAGVSQSPRYKVAKRGQDVALRCDPISGHVSLFWYQQALGQGPEFLTYFQNEAQLDKSGLPSDRFFAERPEGSVSTLKIQRTQQEDSAVYLCASSSTGVPSGANVLTFGAGSRLTVL.

J is TRBJ2-1 and V is TRBV20-1, with 8 positions matching TRBD2. Germline V gene lookup returns CDR1 DFQATT and CDR2 SNEGSKA (reference sequence). The V and J ends lost 7 bases and 9 bases, in that order; junction bases with no gene match: 11. This CDR3 region has 13 residues. The CDR3 reads CSGGTRGHSEQFF. In nucleotides, the CDR3 is TGCAGTGGTGGGACTAGAGGTCACTCTGAGCAGTTCTTC.

CDR3: CASSLVPVGNTIYF. In nucleotides, the CDR3 is TGTGCCAGCAGCTTAGTCCCGGTCGGAAACACCATATATTTT. This chain uses TRBV7-2 with TRBJ1-3, with D hard to call. CDR1 and CDR2 from the germline V gene are SGHTA and FQGNSA. With 1 base removed from V and 4 bases from J, the gap between germline ends came to 8 bases. This CDR3 spans 14 amino acids.

V and J are TRBV29-1 and TRBJ1-5; D gene unclear. Trimming took 6 bases from V and 10 from J, leaving 19 bases between them. CDR3 length: 13 residues. The V gene's germline CDR1 is SQVTM and CDR2 ANQGSEA. The CDR3 coding sequence is TGCAGCGTCGCAGCTTCCTCGGTTGGACCCCAGCATTTT. Amino acids: CSVAASSVGPQHF.

This clonotype was observed a handful of times. The rearrangement joins TRBV7-8 to TRBJ1-1, with TRBD1 identical over 8 bases. V shed 1 base and J 6 bases; nucleotides not matched to a gene: 10. The CDR3 extends over 16 amino acids. CDR1 SGHVS and CDR2 FQNEAQ come from the germline V gene. The CDR3 DNA follows: TGTGCCAGCAGCTTAGTGCCTCAGGGGGCGCGGGCTGAAGCTTTCTTT. This sequence encodes CASSLVPQGARAEAFF.

This clonotype was found a few times. The chain employs TRBV5-1 and TRBJ2-3; unclear D gene. The CDR3 runs to 14 residues. In germline, CDR1 is SGHRS, CDR2 YFSETQ. Trimming stripped 3 bases from V and 5 bases from J, with 13 bases between. CDR3 DNA: TGCGCCAGCAGCTCCCTCTTAGATGGAGATACGCAGTATTTT. This codes for CASSSLLDGDTQYF.

This clonotype was seen only a few times. The chain couples TRBV7-2 to TRBJ1-4, with TRBD1 matching 7 bases. V lost 5 bases and J lost 3; bases outside the gene matches: 9. CDR1 and CDR2 (germline): SGHTA, FQGNSA. The CDR3 totals 16 residues. The CDR3 reads CASSPQGSQANEKLFF. The DNA for the CDR3 is TGTGCCAGCAGCCCACAGGGGAGTCAGGCTAATGAAAAACTGTTTTTT.

This clonotype was observed a handful of times. The chain recombines TRBV7-8 with TRBJ2-1, with 7 positions matching TRBD1. Germline V gene lookup returns CDR1 SGHVS and CDR2 FQNEAQ. There are 16 residues in the CDR3. J was trimmed by 1 base and V by 5 bases; bases with no gene match: 8. CDR3 nucleotide sequence: TGTGCCAGCAGCCCAAGGGGGCGGAGTTCCTACAATGAGCAGTTCTTC. It codes for CASSPRGRSSYNEQFF.

This clonotype was recorded many times. V gene TRBV6-5 combines with J gene TRBJ1-2, with D possibly matching TRBD1 (6 bases). Deletions cut 2 bases from V and 4 bases from J, with 20 bases between. The CDR3 is 17 amino acids. CDR1 and CDR2 (germline): MNHEY, SVGAGI. The CDR3 DNA reads TGTGCCAGCAGTTACGCTGGGACACCCCTTGAGGCCTATGGCTACACCTTC. It codes for CASSYAGTPLEAYGYTF.

In its sample, this clonotype was seen many times. V and J are TRBV7-9 and TRBJ2-2, with D perhaps given as TRBD1 or TRBD2 (5 bases each). V shed 4 bases and J shed 4 bases, with 7 bases lying between them. In germline, CDR1 is SEHNR, CDR2 FQNEAQ (reference sequence). This CDR3 comprises 13 residues. This chain's CDR3 is CASSWGSTGELFF. CDR3 in DNA: TGTGCCAGCAGCTGGGGGTCCACCGGGGAGCTGTTTTTT.

The table lists this clonotype with many counts. The chain couples TRBV7-2 to TRBJ2-7; a weak D match, TRBD2 (6 bases). The length of the CDR3 is 14 residues. V was pared by 2 bases and J by 11 bases, with 19 bases between. Germline V CDR1 and CDR2: SGHTA, FQGNSA. Here the CDR3 reads CASSLNARGGGEYF. The CDR3 coding sequence is TGTGCCAGCAGCTTAAACGCAAGAGGTGGAGGGGAGTACTTC.